These 32 T cell receptor beta chains originate from one sample sequenced in a study of T cell repertoires in cytomegalovirus infection (dated by TCRdb to 2018 to 2020). This sample's treatment or condition label indicates: in vitro stimulation with specific CMV peptide epitopes to enrich CMV-specific T cells. These TCRs' antigens remain unknown. TCRdb names Illumina HiSeq 1500 as the instrument used. In-frame beta chains were kept once TCRdb had trimmed the public reads at Q25 with fastp and called clones with MiXCR. Here each entry gathers all rows of one CDR3 protein and keeps the most common genes and DNA. The table for this sample lists hundreds of thousands of distinct CDR3 sequences; roughly 42% of them were counted only once. The ten biggest clones cover about 39% of the sample. The sequencing here drew on cultured PBMCs, taken from culture after CMV antigen stimulation. Receptors originate from a human donor in good health (CMV status not recorded). Some clones in this sample may be carry-over from other donors' samples.

The chain couples TRBV19 to TRBJ1-2, with a weak D call TRBD1 (5 bases). The V gene's germline CDR1 is LNHDA and CDR2 SQIVND (reference sequence). The CDR3 contains 14 residues. Trimming shortened V by 0 bases and J by 4 bases, and 9 bases separated the two germline ends. The CDR3 DNA reads TGTGCCAGTAGTATAGAGCCAGGGCTCTATGGCTACACCTTC. This sequence encodes CASSIEPGLYGYTF.

This clonotype was seen many times. The gene calls are TRBV7-2 and TRBJ1-1, with D unresolved. The CDR3 covers 15 residues. CDR1 SGHTA and CDR2 FQGNSA come from the germline V gene. With 3 bases removed from V and 4 bases from J, the gap between germline ends came to 15 bases. CDR3 amino acids: CASSFGSGMGTEAFF. The CDR3 DNA follows: TGTGCCAGCAGCTTTGGCTCGGGGATGGGCACTGAAGCTTTCTTT.

This clonotype was observed a few times. The rearrangement links TRBV6-1 to TRBJ2-1; tentatively, D is TRBD2 (7 bases). Trimming shortened V by 5 bases and J by 9 bases, and 23 bases separated the two germline ends. Germline loops: CDR1 MNHNS, CDR2 SASEGT. This CDR3 is 16 amino acids long. This chain's CDR3 is CASSPYGLGGLAEQFF. CDR3 DNA sequence: TGTGCCAGCAGTCCCTACGGACTAGGGGGGTTGGCTGAGCAGTTCTTC.

The chain carries TRBV7-6 and TRBJ2-2; the D is unclear. Trimming shortened V by 7 bases and J by 5 bases, and 17 bases separated the two germline ends. Germline V gene sequence: CDR1 SGHVS, CDR2 FNYEAQ. The CDR3 sequence is 15 residues long. The CDR3 sequence is CASTRSPLTTGELFF. CDR3 DNA sequence: TGTGCCAGCACCCGGAGCCCTCTGACGACCGGGGAGCTGTTTTTT.

The J gene is TRBJ2-5, the V gene TRBV7-2; D is possibly TRBD1 (6 bases). The CDR3 sequence is 13 residues long. The ends were cut back, 4 bases at V and 5 bases at J, with 11 bases in the middle. Per germline, CDR1 SGHTA and CDR2 FQGNSA. CDR3 protein: CASSWDMKETQYF. For the CDR3, the DNA is TGTGCCAGCAGCTGGGACATGAAGGAGACCCAGTACTTC.

The rearrangement uses TRBV7-2 and TRBJ2-7; a weak D match, TRBD2 (6 bases). Germline V gene lookup returns CDR1 SGHTA and CDR2 FQGNSA. There are 14 residues in the CDR3. V was trimmed by 5 bases and J by 2 bases, leaving 13 bases between them. The CDR3 loop reads CASSAWGVPYEQYF. In DNA, the CDR3 is TGTGCCAGCAGCGCCTGGGGGGTCCCCTACGAGCAGTACTTC.

This chain connects TRBV5-6 to TRBJ2-2, with unresolved D. V was cut by 2 bases and J by 6 bases, with 17 bases left in between. This CDR3 spans 16 amino acids. Germline CDR1 is SGHDT and CDR2 is YYEEEE. CDR3 coding DNA: TGTGCCAGCAGCTTCTGGCCGAACATAGGATCCGGGGAGCTGTTTTTT. Amino acid sequence: CASSFWPNIGSGELFF. The variable domain in full, completed from reference TRBV5-6 and TRBJ2-2, reads DAGVTQSPTHLIKTRGQQVTLRCSPKSGHDTVSWYQQALGQGPQFIFQYYEEEERQRGNFPDRFSGHQFPNYSSELNVNALLLGDSALYLCASSFWPNIGSGELFFGEGSRLTVL.

The genes are TRBV12-3 or TRBV12-4 and TRBJ2-1; 15 nucleotides align to TRBD2. Unmatched junction bases numbered 14, after V lost 6 bases and J lost 2 bases. The length of the CDR3 is 20 residues. CDR3 loop: CASSAWTSGGALRPYNEQFF. For the CDR3, the DNA is TGTGCCAGCAGCGCTTGGACTAGCGGGGGGGCACTCCGCCCCTACAATGAGCAGTTCTTC.

The chain has TRBV6-2 or TRBV6-3 and TRBJ2-7, with D maybe TRBD2 (6 bases). This CDR3 is 16 amino acids long. V lost 5 bases and J 3 bases, leaving 20 bases between the germline ends. Germline CDR1 reads MNHEY; CDR2 reads SVGEGT. The CDR3, as DNA: TGTGCCAGCAGTACCCCAGGCGGGAAAGTGTACTACGAGCAGTACTTC. Protein: CASSTPGGKVYYEQYF.

V and J are TRBV4-2 and TRBJ2-7; TRBD2 is a possible D gene (5 bases). CDR1 and CDR2 (germline): LGHNA, YNFKEQ. With 5 bases removed from V and 3 bases from J, the gap between germline ends came to 17 bases. The CDR3 contains 15 residues. CDR3 DNA sequence: TGTGCCAGCAGCGTCTCGCAGAGCGGAGACTACGAGCAGTACTTC. Its translation is CASSVSQSGDYEQYF.

The J gene is TRBJ1-5, the V gene TRBV7-1, with D unresolved. TRBV7-1 falls under the ORF class, with uncertain function. The CDR3 consists of 13 residues. V was trimmed by 6 bases and J by 1 base, leaving 7 bases between them. The CDR3 region is CASSSTSNQPQHF. The CDR3 DNA reads as TGTGCCAGCAGTTCGACGAGCAATCAGCCCCAGCATTTT.

V gene TRBV5-1 combines with J gene TRBJ2-3; maybe TRBD1 (6 bases). There are 15 residues in the CDR3. Trimming took 0 bases from V and 3 from J, leaving 11 bases between them. Germline CDR1 SGHRS, CDR2 YFSETQ. In DNA, the CDR3 is TGCGCCAGCAGCTTGGAGGGACATCTAACAGATACGCAGTATTTT. Translating it yields CASSLEGHLTDTQYF.

This clonotype turned up a few times. The genes are TRBV7-6 and TRBJ2-6; D not resolved. The ends were cut back, 5 bases at V and 0 bases at J, with 8 bases in the middle. CDR3 size: 15 residues. Germline V gene data show CDR1 as SGHVS and CDR2 as FNYEAQ. CDR3 amino acids: CASSPLASGANVLTF. The CDR3, as DNA: TGTGCCAGCAGCCCCCTGGCCTCTGGGGCCAACGTCCTGACTTTC.

The chain joins TRBV6-1 to TRBJ1-6, with D perhaps matching TRBD1 (6 bases). Germline V gene data show CDR1 as MNHNS and CDR2 as SASEGT. V lost 6 bases and J lost 6, with 9 bases in between. The CDR3 sequence is 13 residues long. The CDR3 protein is CASRAGVNSPLHF. CDR3 bases: TGTGCCAGCAGGGCAGGGGTTAATTCACCCCTCCACTTT.

This clonotype was counted only a few times. One junction end does not reproduce the germline sequence, and a read error may be involved. The chain couples TRBV7-2 to TRBJ1-2; 7 nucleotides align to TRBD1. Per germline, CDR1 SGHTA and CDR2 FQGNSA. CDR3 length equals 13 residues. The CDR3 nucleotides are TGTGCCAGCAGCTTAGCCTTAGCCGGGACAGCAGCATTC. Its translation is CASSLALAGTAAF.

The rearrangement uses TRBV6-2 or TRBV6-3 and TRBJ2-1; D might be TRBD2 (6 bases). V lost 2 bases, J lost 9 bases, and 14 bases lay in between. CDR3 length: 14 residues. Germline V lookup: CDR1 MNHEY, CDR2 SVGEGT. The CDR3 nucleotides are TGTGCCAGCAGTTACCGGATGCTCGGGAGTGAGCAGTTCTTC. Translating it yields CASSYRMLGSEQFF.

The chain links TRBV18 to TRBJ1-2, with D possibly being TRBD1 (5 bases). V lost 2 bases and J 1 base, leaving 20 bases between the germline ends. This CDR3 region has 18 residues. Germline CDR1 reads KGHSH; CDR2 reads LQKENI. The CDR3 coding sequence is TGTGCCAGCTCACCAGCGACGGAGGTTCGGGGCGGTAACTATGGCTACACCTTC. Translation gives CASSPATEVRGGNYGYTF.

The chain combines TRBV6-1 with TRBJ1-1, with D hard to call. From germline, CDR1 is MNHNS and CDR2 SASEGT. V was clipped by 1 base and J by 5 bases, with 11 bases between them. The CDR3 is 14 amino acids. CDR3 sequence (DNA): TGTGCCAGCAGTGAAGAGGCAGACGAGACTGAAGCTTTCTTT. It encodes CASSEEADETEAFF.

The chain recombines TRBV6-5 with TRBJ1-6; no clear D gene. The CDR3 is 13 residues long. V lost 5 bases and J lost 8, with 10 bases in between. CDR1 is MNHEY, CDR2 SVGAGI, per germline. The chain's CDR3 is CASSRNKDSPLHF. CDR3 in DNA: TGTGCCAGCAGTCGTAATAAGGATTCACCCCTCCACTTT.

This clonotype was seen a few times. This chain uses TRBV7-8 with TRBJ1-5; D ambiguous. The germline V gene has CDR1 SGHVS and CDR2 FQNEAQ. Trimming pared 2 bases from V and 5 bases from J, leaving 13 bases between. The CDR3 loop spans 15 amino acids. This CDR3 is CASSLLGPGYQPQHF. Written as DNA, the CDR3 is TGTGCCAGCAGCTTACTAGGCCCTGGGTATCAGCCCCAGCATTTT.

The chain combines TRBV18 with TRBJ1-4, with TRBD1 identical over 8 bases. CDR1 is KGHSH and CDR2 is LQKENI in the germline V gene. This CDR3 is built from 14 residues. J gave up 8 bases and V 2 bases, and 4 bases lay outside the gene matches. The CDR3 bases are TGTGCCAGCTCACCAAGACAGGGGAACGAAAAACTGTTTTTT. It is translated as CASSPRQGNEKLFF.

This rearrangement joins TRBV6-1 to TRBJ1-2; no clear D gene. The germline CDR1 and CDR2 sequences are MNHNS and SASEGT. V lost 7 bases and J lost 7, with 19 bases in between. This CDR3 is built from 14 residues. The chain's CDR3 is CASTRGKGTGGYTF. In nucleotides, the CDR3 is TGTGCCAGCACCCGCGGGAAGGGAACTGGTGGCTACACCTTC.

The rearrangement uses TRBV27 and TRBJ2-4; no clear D. The CDR3 sequence is 14 residues long. Trimming took off 2 bases at V and 4 bases at J, with 9 bases between the two ends. The V gene's germline CDR1 is MNHEY and CDR2 SMNVEV (reference sequence). CDR3 sequence: CASSLGYQKNIQYF. In DNA, the CDR3 is TGTGCCAGCAGTTTAGGGTACCAAAAAAACATTCAGTACTTC.

The chain is built from TRBV6-1 and TRBJ1-1; D is unresolved. The germline CDR1 and CDR2 sequences are MNHNS and SASEGT. V gave up 3 bases and J gave up 10 bases, with 6 bases separating them. CDR3 length: 10 residues. DNA of the CDR3: TGTGCCAGCAGTGACAGAGGAGCTTTCTTT. The encoded protein is CASSDRGAFF.

The rearrangement links TRBV7-9 to TRBJ2-1; TRBD2 agrees at 12 bases. Trimming at V came to 5 bases and at J to 2 bases, leaving 7 bases not matched to a gene. Germline CDR1 SEHNR, CDR2 FQNEAQ (reference sequence). This CDR3 has 17 amino acids. CDR3 DNA: TGTGCCAGCAGCCCAGGGCGGACTAGCGGGACCTACAATGAGCAGTTCTTC. It specifies CASSPGRTSGTYNEQFF.

This rearrangement joins TRBV2 to TRBJ1-1; D perhaps matches TRBD1 (6 bases). The CDR3 is 13 amino acids. From germline, CDR1 is SNHLY and CDR2 FYNNEI. CDR3: CAALSRGNTEAFF. The CDR3 DNA reads TGTGCGGCTCTCAGCAGGGGTAACACTGAAGCTTTCTTT.

This clonotype was detected only a few times. The chain recombines TRBV7-2 with TRBJ2-1, with TRBD2 matching 9 bases. With 0 bases clipped from V and 9 bases from J, the junction kept 6 bases outside the gene matches. Germline CDR1 is SGHTA and CDR2 is FQGNSA. The CDR3 runs 15 residues. Written as DNA, the CDR3 is TGTGCCAGCAGCTTAGCGGGCGGGGGGGCTCGTGAGCAGTTCTTC. The encoded protein is CASSLAGGGAREQFF.

V gene TRBV12-3 or TRBV12-4 combines with J gene TRBJ2-1, with TRBD2 matching over 16 bases. J gave up 12 bases and V 10 bases, and 9 bases lay outside the gene matches. The CDR3 runs 14 residues. CDR3 coding DNA: TGTGCCACCCAGGGTGGGACTAGCGGGAGGGGGCAGTTCTTC. This gives the protein CATQGGTSGRGQFF.

This sequence joins TRBV12-3 or TRBV12-4 and TRBJ2-1; 10 bases agree with TRBD2. CDR3 size: 15 residues. V lost 4 bases to trimming and J lost 6 bases; unmatched junction nucleotides: 6. CDR3 residues: CASSWSGRESNEQFF. In DNA form, the CDR3 reads TGTGCCAGCAGTTGGAGCGGGAGGGAGAGCAATGAGCAGTTCTTC.

The CDR3 DNA follows: TGTGCCAGCAGTCCGCGTCGCGGCAGACTTAACACCGGGGAGCTGTTTTTT. It yields the protein CASSPRRGRLNTGELFF. The chain joins TRBV6-1 to TRBJ2-2, with D uncertain. Germline V gene data show CDR1 as MNHNS and CDR2 as SASEGT. The CDR3 is 17 amino acids. Trimming left V 5 bases short and J 2 bases short, with 18 bases between.

The chain recombines TRBV12-3 or TRBV12-4 with TRBJ2-7, with a possible D match to TRBD1 (6 bases). This CDR3 region has 13 residues. Trimming removed 6 bases from V and 6 bases from J, with 15 bases in between. CDR3 residues: CASRTGTAREQYF. In DNA, the CDR3 is TGTGCCAGCAGGACAGGTACAGCGCGCGAGCAGTACTTC.

The rearrangement links TRBV6-1 to TRBJ2-7; D perhaps matches TRBD1 (5 bases). V lost 1 base and J 6 bases, leaving 13 bases between the germline ends. Germline V gene data show CDR1 as MNHNS and CDR2 as SASEGT. The CDR3 has 14 amino acids. For the CDR3, the DNA is TGTGCCAGCAGTGAAGAGGGGTGGACCAGCGAGCAGTACTTC. Residues: CASSEEGWTSEQYF.